This T cell receptor beta chain was identified during a study of T cell responses to AZD1222 COVID-19 vaccine. For the study at large: Some second doses came at about 4 weeks and others at about 12 weeks; these were pooled. Study findings and constraints: Clonal diversity may have been underestimated in mostly white British donors.

Using immunoSEQ multiplex PCR, the repertoire was profiled, and TCRdb retains in-frame clones only, with some absent. The sample holds about 140,000 clones, 80% to 90% seen once. This CDR3 comprises 14 residues. CDR1 and CDR2 (germline): MNHEY, SMNVEV (reference sequence). Trimming took off 3 bases at V and 4 bases at J, with 10 bases between the two ends. Turning to this clone: Its antigen is not known.

Sequences were derived from peripheral blood, sampled on day 0 of AZD1222 vaccination. The source is an adult in good health. The chain is built from TRBV27 and TRBJ2-1; unclear D gene. CDR3 bases: TGTGCCAGCAGTTTGTCCGACAAATACAATGAGCAGTTCTTC. Protein sequence: CASSLSDKYNEQFF.